Reported below is one T cell receptor (beta chain). These data belong to a study of blood T cell repertoires in COVID-19. Overall study: There were acute and convalescent COVID-19 samples, and they came from the United States, Italy and Spain. Sample material is recorded as cDNA or gDNA derived from T cells, B-cell-depleted T cells, or PBMCs.

Only in-frame clones appear in the TCRdb table, and some are missing; sequencing was by immunoSEQ multiplex PCR. The sample shows over 200,000 clones, around 80% of them seen only once. Everyone who took part was roughly 18 to 89 years old, and they came from about two dozen US areas. Two negative PCRs, clearance, or symptom resolution characterized the recovered Cohort 3 donors. V was shortened by 4 bases and J by 9 bases, with 15 bases between the two germline ends. CDR3 length equals 13 residues. In germline, CDR1 is SGDLS, CDR2 YYNGEE. The V call is TRBV9, the J call TRBJ2-3; D perhaps matches TRBD2 (6 bases). Specimen: PBMCs or T cells enriched from blood (not recorded which). This clonotype was obtained from a man aged 35 to 55 who had recovered from COVID-19. CDR3 amino acids: CASSPTSPVTQYF. The CDR3 DNA is TGTGCCAGCAGCCCTACTAGCCCCGTGACGCAGTATTTT. Drawing the rest from reference TRBV9 and TRBJ2-3, the complete variable domain is DSGVTQTPKHLITATGQRVTLRCSPRSGDLSVYWYQQSLDQGLQFLIQYYNGEERAKGNILERFSAQQFPDLHSELNLSSLELGDSALYFCASSPTSPVTQYFGPGTRLTVL.